Presented here are 27 T cell receptor beta chains from one specimen sequenced in a study of T cell clones after liver transplantation. Using immunoSEQ multiplex PCR, the repertoire was profiled, and TCRdb retains in-frame clones only, with some absent. The sample records about 99,000 clones, around 80% being singletons. This material consisted of CD4+ T cells from blood, taken approximately 43 months after liver transplant. Source of these receptors: a human patient who received a liver transplant. Some T cells may be transferred from the graft donor.

This rearrangement joins TRBV6-6 to TRBJ2-5, with TRBD1 identical over 8 bases. CDR3 size: 16 residues. The ends lost 2 bases at V and 5 bases at J; junction bases unmatched: 10. CDR1 and CDR2 (germline): MNHNY, SVGAGI (reference sequence). The CDR3 protein is CASSYTGTGRQETQYF. As DNA, the CDR3 is TGTGCCAGCAGTTACACAGGGACAGGCCGACAGGAGACCCAGTACTTC.

The V and J genes are TRBV7-9 and TRBJ1-6; 7 bases match TRBD1. Germline CDR1 is SEHNR and CDR2 is FQNEAQ (reference sequence). The CDR3 covers 16 residues. Trimming removed 1 base from V and 9 bases from J; junction bases left unmatched: 9. CDR3 region: CASSLDRPGGSSPLHF. DNA for the CDR3: TGTGCCAGCAGCTTAGACCGACCAGGGGGTAGTTCACCCCTCCACTTT.

The gene calls are TRBV4-1 and TRBJ2-1, with 10 bases aligning to TRBD2. This CDR3 has 17 residues. Trimming cost V 3 bases and J 4 bases; bases outside gene matches: 9. CDR1 is MGHRA and CDR2 is YSYEKL in the germline V gene. The CDR3: CASSHAPGLADYNEQFF. DNA of the CDR3: TGCGCCAGCAGCCATGCCCCCGGACTAGCGGATTACAATGAGCAGTTCTTC.

The genes are TRBV7-3 and TRBJ2-1, with 9 positions matching TRBD2. The J segment lost 6 bases and the V segment lost 5 bases, leaving 14 bases of the junction unmatched. Germline V lookup: CDR1 SGHTA, CDR2 FQGTGA. There are 17 residues in the CDR3. CDR3 region: CASSGPGLAGVRNEQFF. Written as DNA, the CDR3 is TGTGCCAGCAGCGGACCGGGACTAGCCGGAGTTCGCAATGAGCAGTTCTTC.

The V call is TRBV28, the J call TRBJ2-4; D is perhaps TRBD1 or TRBD2 (5 bases each). The CDR3 has 15 residues. Germline CDR1 and CDR2: MDHEN and SYDVKM. V lost 4 bases to trimming and J lost 1 base, with 11 bases between them. The CDR3 DNA sequence: TGTGCCAGCAGTTCTTCCGGGACGGCCAAAAACATTCAGTACTTC. It codes for CASSSSGTAKNIQYF.

V and J are TRBV6-6 and TRBJ1-5; D is unresolved. Trimming took off 7 bases at V and 3 bases at J, with 7 bases between the two ends. CDR3 length: 12 residues. Germline CDR1 reads MNHNY; CDR2 reads SVGAGI (reference sequence). This CDR3 reads CASTQTNQPQHF. CDR3 sequence (DNA): TGTGCCAGCACACAAACCAATCAGCCCCAGCATTTT.

On this clone: Distinct nucleotide sequences in the sample also encode this CDR3. The chain combines TRBV19 with TRBJ1-5; tentative D call: TRBD1 (5 bases). From germline, CDR1 is LNHDA and CDR2 SQIVND (reference sequence). CDR3 length equals 14 residues. Trimming took 3 bases from V and 1 from J, leaving 7 bases between them. The CDR3 coding sequence is TGTGCCAGTAGTATTGGACAAAGCAATCAGCCCCAGCATTTT. Protein: CASSIGQSNQPQHF.

The V call is TRBV18, the J call TRBJ1-5; unclear D gene. CDR3 length: 15 residues. Trimming pared 0 bases from V and 0 bases from J, leaving 6 bases between. Germline assignment: CDR1 KGHSH and CDR2 LQKENI. The DNA of the CDR3 is TGTGCCAGCTCACCACCTGGGAGTAGCAATCAGCCCCAGCATTTT. Its protein product is CASSPPGSSNQPQHF. Looking up the rest from reference TRBV18 and TRBJ1-5 gives the full variable domain: NAGVMQNPRHLVRRRGQEARLRCSPMKGHSHVYWYRQLPEEGLKFMVYLQKENIIDESGMPKERFSAEFPKEGPSILRIQQVVRGDSAAYFCASSPPGSSNQPQHFGDGTRLSIL.

This rearrangement joins TRBV30 to TRBJ1-1; TRBD1 is a possible D gene (6 bases). Per the germline V gene, CDR1 is GTSNPN and CDR2 is SVGIG (reference sequence). Trimming cost V 2 bases and J 3 bases, with 13 bases left between them. The CDR3 runs to 14 residues. CDR3 in DNA: TGTGCCTGGAGTAGGGGGTCAGGGGACACTGAAGCTTTCTTT. Translated, it gives CAWSRGSGDTEAFF.

The gene calls are TRBV4-1 and TRBJ2-3; D may be TRBD2 (6 bases). Trimming removed 0 bases at V and 8 bases at J, with 9 bases between. The CDR3 length is 13 residues. CDR1 and CDR2 (germline): MGHRA, YSYEKL. In DNA, the CDR3 is TGCGCCAGCAGCCAAGAGACCGGGGGTACGCAGTATTTT. Residues: CASSQETGGTQYF.

This chain connects TRBV29-1 to TRBJ2-5; D gene uncertain. The CDR3 has 13 amino acids. Germline V gene sequence: CDR1 SQVTM, CDR2 ANQGSEA. V lost 2 bases and J 2 bases, leaving 9 bases between the germline ends. The CDR3 is CSVESTTQETQYF. The CDR3 DNA follows: TGCAGCGTTGAATCTACGACGCAAGAGACCCAGTACTTC.

For the CDR3, the DNA is TGTGCCAGCGGGACTCCCCGTGAGCAGTTCTTC. This encodes CASGTPREQFF. This rearrangement joins TRBV28 to TRBJ2-1; possible D gene TRBD2, 6 bases. Germline CDR1 reads MDHEN; CDR2 reads SYDVKM. Trimming pared 8 bases from V and 9 bases from J, leaving 11 bases between. This CDR3 has 11 residues.

This clone was picked up one time. The chain carries TRBV11-2 and TRBJ1-4; 7 bases are shared with TRBD1. Germline V gives CDR1 SGHAT, CDR2 FQNNGV. V shed 6 bases and J 7 bases; nucleotides not matched to a gene: 8. The CDR3 has 14 amino acids. The CDR3 region is CASSHGTAVEKLFF. The CDR3 DNA is TGTGCCAGCAGTCACGGGACAGCGGTTGAAAAACTGTTTTTT. The whole variable domain, filled in from reference TRBV11-2 and TRBJ1-4, reads EAGVAQSPRYKIIEKRQSVAFWCNPISGHATLYWYQQILGQGPKLLIQFQNNGVVDDSQLPKDRFSAERLKGVDSTLKIQPAKLEDSAVYLCASSHGTAVEKLFFGSGTQLSVL.

The chain employs TRBV5-1 and TRBJ1-4; TRBD1 matches at 8 bases. V lost 4 bases, J lost 7 bases, and 9 bases stayed unmatched. This CDR3 has 15 residues. Germline V CDR1 and CDR2: SGHRS, YFSETQ. CDR3 residues: CASSSTGQGFEKLFF. The CDR3 coding sequence is TGCGCCAGCAGCAGCACAGGACAGGGCTTTGAAAAACTGTTTTTT. The full variable domain, rest sourced from reference TRBV5-1 and TRBJ1-4, is KAGVTQTPRYLIKTRGQQVTLSCSPISGHRSVSWYQQTPGQGLQFLFEYFSETQRNKGNFPGRFSGRQFSNSRSEMNVSTLELGDSALYLCASSSTGQGFEKLFFGSGTQLSVL.

About this clone itself: Other DNA sequences within the sample encode an identical CDR3. V is TRBV2 and J is TRBJ2-7, with TRBD1 as a possible D gene (6 bases). The ends were cut back, 7 bases at V and 1 base at J, with 11 bases in the middle. Germline-derived CDR1 and CDR2 are SNHLY and FYNNEI. CDR3 size: 13 residues. CDR3 protein: CASIGTSSYEQYF. CDR3 bases: TGTGCCAGCATCGGGACATCTTCCTACGAGCAGTACTTC.

The chain couples TRBV18 to TRBJ1-2, with TRBD1 identical over 9 bases. V was pared by 4 bases and J by 7 bases, with 4 bases of the junction left unmatched. This CDR3 comprises 13 residues. CDR1 is KGHSH and CDR2 is LQKENI in the germline V gene. CDR3 bases: TGTGCCAGCTCACACGGGACAGGGAGTGGCTACACCTTC. Its translation: CASSHGTGSGYTF.

This chain links TRBV27 with TRBJ2-1; 8 nucleotides match TRBD1. The V gene end was trimmed by 4 bases and the J gene end by 9 bases; junction bases not matched to a gene: 8. In germline, CDR1 is MNHEY, CDR2 SMNVEV (reference sequence). CDR3 length equals 14 residues. The DNA of the CDR3 is TGTGCCAGCAGTTCCATCCAGGGGGCGGGTGAGCAGTTCTTC. This gives the protein CASSSIQGAGEQFF.

This clone was picked up one time. The chain couples TRBV6-1 to TRBJ2-2; no clear D gene. The V end lost 8 bases, the J end lost 4 bases, and 8 bases lay between the germline ends. The CDR3 totals 12 residues. Germline V lookup: CDR1 MNHNS, CDR2 SASEGT. The CDR3 DNA is TGTGCCAGCGTGTTGGGCACCGGGGAGCTGTTTTTT. This gives the protein CASVLGTGELFF.

V and J are TRBV15 and TRBJ1-4; D not resolved. Germline V gene lookup returns CDR1 LNHNV and CDR2 YYDKDF (reference sequence). The CDR3 spans 15 residues. The ends were cut back, 0 bases at V and 5 bases at J, with 10 bases in the middle. CDR3 DNA sequence: TGTGCCACCAGCAGAGATGGAGCGAGAAATGAAAAACTGTTTTTT. Translating gives CATSRDGARNEKLFF.

The chain combines TRBV7-2 with TRBJ1-1; TRBD1 is a possible D gene (5 bases). This CDR3 spans 14 amino acids. Trimming stripped 1 base from V and 4 bases from J, with 10 bases between. Germline lookup yields CDR1 SGHTA and CDR2 FQGNSA. The CDR3 region has the DNA TGTGCCAGCAGCTTAGTAGGGGCCGGCACTGAAGCTTTCTTT. It specifies CASSLVGAGTEAFF. The full variable domain, in which reference TRBV7-2 and TRBJ1-1 provide the parts outside the CDR3, is GAGVSQSPSNKVTEKGKDVELRCDPISGHTALYWYRQSLGQGLEFLIYFQGNSAPDKSGLPSDRFSAERTGGSVSTLTIQRTQQEDSAVYLCASSLVGAGTEAFFGQGTRLTVV.

The chain links TRBV4-2 to TRBJ2-3; TRBD2 matches at 12 bases. Germline V gene lookup returns CDR1 LGHNA and CDR2 YNFKEQ. This CDR3 spans 18 amino acids. V lost 0 bases to trimming and J lost 7 bases; unmatched junction nucleotides: 11. For the CDR3, the DNA is TGTGCCAGCAGCCAAGAAGTCGCCACTAGCGGGAGGTTGAATACGCAGTATTTT. This codes for CASSQEVATSGRLNTQYF.

The chain has TRBV7-7 and TRBJ2-3; D gene unclear. V was clipped by 3 bases and J by 2 bases, with 0 bases between them. Germline values: CDR1 SSHAT, CDR2 FNYEAQ (reference sequence). CDR3 length: 11 residues. This chain's CDR3 is CASSFTDTQYF. DNA of the CDR3: TGTGCCAGCAGCTTCACAGATACGCAGTATTTT.

This clone appeared many times. The J gene is TRBJ1-2, the V gene TRBV2; D remains ambiguous. Per the germline V gene, CDR1 is SNHLY and CDR2 is FYNNEI. The CDR3 is 13 residues long. Deletions cut 8 bases from V and 4 bases from J, with 14 bases between. CDR3 amino acids: CASWGGDTYGYTF. CDR3 sequence (DNA): TGTGCCAGCTGGGGAGGAGACACCTATGGCTACACCTTC.

The gene calls are TRBV5-1 and TRBJ2-7; unclear D gene. Germline CDR1 SGHRS, CDR2 YFSETQ. This CDR3 comprises 13 residues. V was cut by 2 bases and J by 5 bases, with 11 bases left in between. CDR3 residues: CASSFGLIDEQYF. The DNA of the CDR3 is TGCGCCAGCAGCTTTGGATTGATCGACGAGCAGTACTTC.

The rearrangement uses TRBV2 and TRBJ2-3; 13 bases are a match to TRBD2. V lost 7 bases to trimming and J lost 1 base; unmatched junction nucleotides: 14. Germline CDR1 and CDR2: SNHLY and FYNNEI. This CDR3 has 19 amino acids. The CDR3 loop is CASMVSGLAGTHGTDTQYF. Here the CDR3 DNA reads TGTGCCAGCATGGTCTCGGGACTAGCGGGAACCCATGGCACAGATACGCAGTATTTT.

This clone was seen once. J is TRBJ2-5 and V is TRBV28; D may be TRBD2 (7 bases). Germline CDR1 is MDHEN and CDR2 is SYDVKM. V gave up 4 bases and J gave up 0 bases, with 15 bases separating them. This CDR3 contains 16 residues. DNA for the CDR3: TGTGCCAGCAGTTCCTTGGGGGGGGCAAACCAAGAGACCCAGTACTTC. Amino acid sequence: CASSSLGGANQETQYF.

The chain employs TRBV19 and TRBJ2-3; no reliable D call. The CDR3 totals 14 residues. CDR1 and CDR2 from the germline V gene are LNHDA and SQIVND (reference sequence). V shed 1 base and J shed 0 bases, with 5 bases lying between them. CDR3 sequence reads: CASSIGFSTDTQYF. DNA for the CDR3: TGTGCCAGTAGTATAGGGTTTAGCACAGATACGCAGTATTTT. The full variable domain, with the rest looked up from reference TRBV19 and TRBJ2-3, is DGGITQSPKYLFRKEGQNVTLSCEQNLNHDAMYWYRQDPGQGLRLIYYSQIVNDFQKGDIAEGYSVSREKKESFPLTVTSAQKNPTAFYLCASSIGFSTDTQYFGPGTRLTVL.